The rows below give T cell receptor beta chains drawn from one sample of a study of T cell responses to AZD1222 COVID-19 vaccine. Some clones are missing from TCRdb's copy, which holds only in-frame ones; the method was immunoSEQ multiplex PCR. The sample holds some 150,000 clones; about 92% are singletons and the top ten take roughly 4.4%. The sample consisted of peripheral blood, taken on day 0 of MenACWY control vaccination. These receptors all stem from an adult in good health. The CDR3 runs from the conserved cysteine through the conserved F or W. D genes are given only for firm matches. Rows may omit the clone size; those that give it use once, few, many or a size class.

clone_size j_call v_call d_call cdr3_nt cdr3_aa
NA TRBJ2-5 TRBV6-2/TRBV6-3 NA TGTGCCAGCAGTTACTCGAACTCGCCGAAAGAGACCCAGTACTTC CASSYSNSPKETQYF
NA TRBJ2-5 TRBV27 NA TGTGCCAGCAGTTTATGGGGAGAGACCCAGTACTTC CASSLWGETQYF
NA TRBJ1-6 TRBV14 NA TGTGCCAGCAGCCTCGGACGGGCTCTTTATAATTCACCCCTCCACTTT CASSLGRALYNSPLHF
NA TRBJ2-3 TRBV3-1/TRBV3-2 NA TGTGCCAGCAGCCTCCGGGACCTTAACACGCAGTATTTT CASSLRDLNTQYF
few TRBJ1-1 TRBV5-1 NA TGCGCCAGCAGTTCCAAACCTTGGGAAGATGCTGAAGCTTTCTTT CASSSKPWEDAEAFF
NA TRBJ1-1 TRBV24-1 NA TGTGCCACCAGTGATTTGCCTCCGAACACTGAAGCTTTCTTT CATSDLPPNTEAFF
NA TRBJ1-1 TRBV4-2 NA TGTGCCAGCAGCCCAAGCCCCTGGGGTAACACTGAAGCTTTCTTT CASSPSPWGNTEAFF
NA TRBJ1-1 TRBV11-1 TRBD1 TGTGCCAGCAGCTCCGGGACAGACAACACTGAAGCTTTCTTT CASSSGTDNTEAFF
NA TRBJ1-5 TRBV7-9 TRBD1 TGTGCCAGCAGCTTCGGACAGGGACTTCAGCCCCAGCATTTT CASSFGQGLQPQHF
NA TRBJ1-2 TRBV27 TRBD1 TGTGCCAGCAGGGACACAGGGGGAAACTATGGCTACACCTTC CASRDTGGNYGYTF
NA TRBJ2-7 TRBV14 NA TGTGCCAGCAGCCGGACAACATCGACGCAGTACTTC CASSRTTSTQYF
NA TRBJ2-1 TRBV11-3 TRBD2 TGTGCCAGCAGCTCCCGGGGGGTAGGGACCAATGAGCAGTTCTTC CASSSRGVGTNEQFF
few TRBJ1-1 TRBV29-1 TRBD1 TGCAGCGTTGCAGGTTTACAGGGGGCGGTCACTGAAGCTTTCTTT CSVAGLQGAVTEAFF
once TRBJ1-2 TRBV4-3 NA TGCGCCAGCAGCCCTCAGTCGGGATTGGGCGGCTACACCTTC CASSPQSGLGGYTF
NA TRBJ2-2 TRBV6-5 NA TGTGCCAGCGGCGATCTGGGGCAAACCGGGGAGCTGTTTTTT CASGDLGQTGELFF
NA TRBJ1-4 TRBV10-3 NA TGTGCCATCAGCGAATATAATGAAAAACTGTTTTTT CAISEYNEKLFF
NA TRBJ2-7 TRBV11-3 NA TGTGCCAGCAGCCATTTGCGCGAGCAGTACTTC CASSHLREQYF
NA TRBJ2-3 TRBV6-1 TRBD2 TGTGCCAGCAGTGATACGGGACTAGCGGGATTCACAGATACGCAGTATTTT CASSDTGLAGFTDTQYF
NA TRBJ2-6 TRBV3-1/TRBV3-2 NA TGTGCCAGCAGCCAAGATAGAAACAGGGCCAACGTCCTGACTTTC CASSQDRNRANVLTF
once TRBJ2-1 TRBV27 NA TGTGCCAGCAGTAGACAACAGGGCGTCCCGTTCTTC CASSRQQGVPFF
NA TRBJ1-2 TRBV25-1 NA TGTGCCAGCAGTGGGATATTAGGGCAAGGAGCGAACTATGGCTACACCTTC CASSGILGQGANYGYTF
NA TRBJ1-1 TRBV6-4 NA TGTGCCAGCGTTTCCCTTCACAGATTACACAGGGTAACTGAAGCTTTCTTT CASVSLHRLHRVTEAFF
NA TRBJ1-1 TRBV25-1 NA TGTGCCAGCAGTCCTCTCCGGGGGGCCAGAGGGATAGCTTTCTTT CASSPLRGARGIAFF
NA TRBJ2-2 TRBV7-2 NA TGTGCCAGCAGCCCTCGAACGGGGCACACCGGGGAGCTGTTTTTT CASSPRTGHTGELFF
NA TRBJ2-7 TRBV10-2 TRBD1 TGCGCCAGCAGTGAGCCGGGACAGGGGGGGTCCGAGCAGTACTTC CASSEPGQGGSEQYF
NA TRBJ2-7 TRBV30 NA TGTGCCTGGAGCCCGCGGGTCTCCTACGAGCAGTACTTC CAWSPRVSYEQYF
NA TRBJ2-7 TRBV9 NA TGTGCCAGCAGCGTAGGGAGTTTCGGCGAGCAGTACTTC CASSVGSFGEQYF
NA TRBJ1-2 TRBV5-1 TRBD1 TGCGCCAGCAGCTTGGGGGACAGGGGAGTTAACTATGGCTACACCTTC CASSLGDRGVNYGYTF
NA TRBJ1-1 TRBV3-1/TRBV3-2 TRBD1 TGTGCCAGCAGCCGGGGACAGGGAGGCACTGAAGCTTTCTTT CASSRGQGGTEAFF